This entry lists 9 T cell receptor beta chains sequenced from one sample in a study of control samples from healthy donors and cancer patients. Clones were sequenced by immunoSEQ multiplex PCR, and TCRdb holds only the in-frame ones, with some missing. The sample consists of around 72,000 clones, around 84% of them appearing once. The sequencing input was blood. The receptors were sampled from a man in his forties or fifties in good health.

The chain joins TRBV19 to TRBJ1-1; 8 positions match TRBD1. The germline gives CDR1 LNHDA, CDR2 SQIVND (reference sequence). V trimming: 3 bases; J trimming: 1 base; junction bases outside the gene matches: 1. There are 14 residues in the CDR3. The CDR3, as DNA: TGTGCCAGTAGTATCGGACAGGGGAACACTGAAGCTTTCTTT. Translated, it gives CASSIGQGNTEAFF.

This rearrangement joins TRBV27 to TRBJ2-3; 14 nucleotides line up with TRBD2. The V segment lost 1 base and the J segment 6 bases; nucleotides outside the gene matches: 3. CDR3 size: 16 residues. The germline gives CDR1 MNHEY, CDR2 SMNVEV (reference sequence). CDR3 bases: TGTGCCAGCAGTTTATGGGGACTAGCGGGAGCCGATACGCAGTATTTT. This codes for CASSLWGLAGADTQYF.

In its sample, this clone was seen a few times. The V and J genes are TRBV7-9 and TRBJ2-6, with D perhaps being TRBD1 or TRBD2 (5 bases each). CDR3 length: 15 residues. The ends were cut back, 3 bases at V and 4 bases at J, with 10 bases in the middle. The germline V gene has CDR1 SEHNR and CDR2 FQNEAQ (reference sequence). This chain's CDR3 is CASSLRGSGANVLTF. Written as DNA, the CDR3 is TGTGCCAGCAGCTTGAGGGGATCGGGGGCCAACGTCCTGACTTTC.

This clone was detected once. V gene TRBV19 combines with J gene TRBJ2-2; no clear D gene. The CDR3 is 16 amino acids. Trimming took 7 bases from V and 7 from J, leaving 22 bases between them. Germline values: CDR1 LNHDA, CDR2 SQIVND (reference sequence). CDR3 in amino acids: CASIASRSLIIGELFF. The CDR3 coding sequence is TGTGCCAGTATTGCCTCGCGGTCACTGATCATCGGGGAGCTGTTTTTT.

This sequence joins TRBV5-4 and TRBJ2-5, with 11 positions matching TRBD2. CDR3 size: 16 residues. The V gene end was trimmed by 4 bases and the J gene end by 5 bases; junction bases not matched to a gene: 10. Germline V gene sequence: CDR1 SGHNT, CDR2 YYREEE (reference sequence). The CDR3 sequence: CASSRELAGARETQYF. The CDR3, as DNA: TGTGCCAGCAGCCGAGAACTAGCGGGAGCTAGGGAGACCCAGTACTTC.

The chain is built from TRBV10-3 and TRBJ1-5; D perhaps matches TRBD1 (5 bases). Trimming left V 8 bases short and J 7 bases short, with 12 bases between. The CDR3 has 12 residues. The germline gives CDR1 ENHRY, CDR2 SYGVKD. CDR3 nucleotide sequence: TGTGCCATCGGCCAGGGCGGCCAGCCCCAGCATTTT. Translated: CAIGQGGQPQHF.

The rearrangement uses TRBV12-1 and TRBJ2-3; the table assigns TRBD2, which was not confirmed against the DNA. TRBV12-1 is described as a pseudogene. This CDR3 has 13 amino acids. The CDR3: CASGSSGTDTQYF. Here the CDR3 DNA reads TGTGCCAGCGGGTCCTCGGGGACAGATACGCAGTATTTT.

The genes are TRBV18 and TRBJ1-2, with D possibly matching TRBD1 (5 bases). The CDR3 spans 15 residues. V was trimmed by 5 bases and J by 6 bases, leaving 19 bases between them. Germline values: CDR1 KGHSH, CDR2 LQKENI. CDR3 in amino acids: CASSITRGTGDGYTF. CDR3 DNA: TGTGCCAGCTCAATCACCCGAGGGACGGGGGATGGCTACACCTTC.

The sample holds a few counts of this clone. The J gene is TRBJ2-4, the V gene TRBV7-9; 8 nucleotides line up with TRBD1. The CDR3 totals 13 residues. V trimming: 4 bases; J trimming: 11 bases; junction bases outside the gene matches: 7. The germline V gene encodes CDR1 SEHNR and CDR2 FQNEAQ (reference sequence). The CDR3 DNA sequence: TGTGCCAGCAGCTGGACAGGGTGGGGAGTTCAGTACTTC. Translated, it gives CASSWTGWGVQYF.